This entry lists 3 T cell receptor beta chains sequenced from one sample in a study of vaccination and CD4 T cells after COVID-19. The antigens these receptors bind are not known. As to treatment: roughly 10-day PBMC culture with coronavirus spike peptide pools or control peptides (ViraFEST assay). With the Oncomine TCR Beta short-read assay, DNA from cultured CD4+ T cells was sequenced. Using its own MiXCR run on the PCR reads, TCRdb lists one record per CDR3 protein. Of 16,000 or so distinct CDR3 sequences listed, about two fifths are singletons. The sample here was CD4+ T cells from blood, cultured in vitro, taken after SARS-CoV-2 vaccination. The receptor source for this set is a human donor who had recovered from COVID-19.

The chain carries TRBV6-5 and TRBJ1-1; 7 bases are shared with TRBD1. The CDR3 totals 14 residues. V lost 3 bases, J lost 7 bases, and 8 bases stayed unmatched. Germline V CDR1 and CDR2: MNHEY, SVGAGI. The CDR3 reads CASSYTGERGEAFF. CDR3 sequence (DNA): TGTGCCAGCAGTTATACAGGGGAAAGAGGTGAAGCTTTCTTT.

This clonotype was detected a few times. The V gene is TRBV7-8, the J gene TRBJ2-2, with 12 bases identical to TRBD2. The CDR3 extends over 17 amino acids. With 5 bases clipped from V and 5 bases from J, the junction kept 9 bases outside the gene matches. CDR1 and CDR2 (germline): SGHVS, FQNEAQ. CDR3 DNA sequence: TGTGCCAGCAGCCGGCTAGCGGGAGGGCCCTCGACCGGGGAGCTGTTTTTT. This gives the protein CASSRLAGGPSTGELFF. Based on the CDR3 plus reference TRBV7-8 and TRBJ2-2, the full variable domain is GAGVSQSPRYKVAKRGQDVALRCDPISGHVSLFWYQQALGQGPEFLTYFQNEAQLDKSGLPSDRFFAERPEGSVSTLKIQRTQQEDSAVYLCASSRLAGGPSTGELFFGEGSRLTVL.

The chain is built from TRBV27 and TRBJ2-1, with 7 bases that match TRBD1. The V and J ends lost 5 bases and 11 bases, in that order; junction bases with no gene match: 6. CDR3 length: 12 residues. The germline CDR1 and CDR2 sequences are MNHEY and SMNVEV (reference sequence). CDR3 nucleotides: TGTGCCAGCAGTCAAGACAGGGTAAAGCAGTTCTTC. As protein: CASSQDRVKQFF.